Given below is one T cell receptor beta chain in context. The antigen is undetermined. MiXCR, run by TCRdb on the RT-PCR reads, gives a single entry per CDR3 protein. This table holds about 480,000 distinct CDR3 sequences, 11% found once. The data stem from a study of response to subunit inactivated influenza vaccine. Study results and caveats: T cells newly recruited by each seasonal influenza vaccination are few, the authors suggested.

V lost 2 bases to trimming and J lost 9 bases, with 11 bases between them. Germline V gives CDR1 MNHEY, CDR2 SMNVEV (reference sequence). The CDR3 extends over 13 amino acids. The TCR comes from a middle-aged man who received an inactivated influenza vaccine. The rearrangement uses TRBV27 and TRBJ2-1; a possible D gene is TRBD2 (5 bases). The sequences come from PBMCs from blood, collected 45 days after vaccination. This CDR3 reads CASSLTLGGEQFF. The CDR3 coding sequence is TGTGCCAGCAGTTTAACTCTAGGAGGTGAGCAGTTCTTC.